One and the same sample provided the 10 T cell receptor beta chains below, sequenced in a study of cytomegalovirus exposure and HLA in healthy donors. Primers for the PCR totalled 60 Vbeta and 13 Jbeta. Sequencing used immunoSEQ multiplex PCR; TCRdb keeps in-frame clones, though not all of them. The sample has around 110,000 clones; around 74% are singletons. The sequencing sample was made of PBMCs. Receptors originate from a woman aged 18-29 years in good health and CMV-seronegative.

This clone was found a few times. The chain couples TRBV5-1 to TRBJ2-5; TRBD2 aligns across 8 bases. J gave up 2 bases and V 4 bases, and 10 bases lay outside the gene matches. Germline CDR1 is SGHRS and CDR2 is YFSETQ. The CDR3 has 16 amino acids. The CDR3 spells CASSQVGLGGQETQYF. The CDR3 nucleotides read TGCGCCAGCAGCCAGGTGGGACTAGGGGGGCAAGAGACCCAGTACTTC.

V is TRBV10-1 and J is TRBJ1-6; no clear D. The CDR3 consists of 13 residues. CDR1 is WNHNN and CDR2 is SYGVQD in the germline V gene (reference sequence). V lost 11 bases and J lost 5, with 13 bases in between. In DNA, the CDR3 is TGCGCCGGTCCTCCGGGGAATAATTCACCCCTCCACTTT. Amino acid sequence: CAGPPGNNSPLHF.

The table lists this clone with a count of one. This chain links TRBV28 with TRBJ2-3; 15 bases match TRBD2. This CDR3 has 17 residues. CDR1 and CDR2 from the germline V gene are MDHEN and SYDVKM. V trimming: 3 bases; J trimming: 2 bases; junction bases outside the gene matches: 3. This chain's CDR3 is CASSFGTSGGYTDTQYF. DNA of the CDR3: TGTGCCAGCAGTTTTGGGACTAGCGGGGGGTACACAGATACGCAGTATTTT.

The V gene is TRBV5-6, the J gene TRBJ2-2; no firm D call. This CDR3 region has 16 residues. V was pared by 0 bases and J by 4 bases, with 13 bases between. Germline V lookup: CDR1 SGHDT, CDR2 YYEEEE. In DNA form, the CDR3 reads TGTGCCAGCAGCTTGGGAATGAGTCGTTCCACCGGGGAGCTGTTTTTT. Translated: CASSLGMSRSTGELFF.

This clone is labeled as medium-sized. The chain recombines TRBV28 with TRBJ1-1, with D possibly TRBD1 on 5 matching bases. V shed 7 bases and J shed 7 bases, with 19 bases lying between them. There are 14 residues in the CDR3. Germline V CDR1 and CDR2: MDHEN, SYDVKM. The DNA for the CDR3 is TGTGCCAGCACTTTTTTTGGGGCGCTGGGTGAAGCTTTCTTT. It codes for CASTFFGALGEAFF.

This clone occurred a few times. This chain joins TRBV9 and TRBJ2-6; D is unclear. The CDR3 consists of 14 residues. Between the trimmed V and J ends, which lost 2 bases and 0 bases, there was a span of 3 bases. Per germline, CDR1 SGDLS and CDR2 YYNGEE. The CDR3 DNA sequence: TGTGCCAGCAGCGTCCTCTCTGGGGCCAACGTCCTGACTTTC. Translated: CASSVLSGANVLTF.

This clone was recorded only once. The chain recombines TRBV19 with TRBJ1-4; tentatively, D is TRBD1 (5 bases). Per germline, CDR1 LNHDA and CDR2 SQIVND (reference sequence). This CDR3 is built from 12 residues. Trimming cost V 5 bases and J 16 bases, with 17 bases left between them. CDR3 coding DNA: TGTGCCAGTAGTGCGGACACCTCGCTCCCGTTTTTT. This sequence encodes CASSADTSLPFF.

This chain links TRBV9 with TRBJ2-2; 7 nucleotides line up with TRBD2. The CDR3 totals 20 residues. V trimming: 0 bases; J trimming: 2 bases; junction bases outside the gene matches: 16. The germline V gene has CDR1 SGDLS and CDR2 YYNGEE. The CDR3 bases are TGTGCCAGCAGCGTAGTTGCCCTAGCTATAGGCGGGGGTAACACCGGGGAGCTGTTTTTT. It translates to CASSVVALAIGGGNTGELFF.

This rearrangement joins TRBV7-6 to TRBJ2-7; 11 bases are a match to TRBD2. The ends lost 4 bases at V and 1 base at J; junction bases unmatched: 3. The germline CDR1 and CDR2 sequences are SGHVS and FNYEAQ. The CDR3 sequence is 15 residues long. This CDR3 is CASSYGTSGSYEQYF. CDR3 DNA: TGTGCCAGCAGCTACGGGACTAGCGGTTCCTACGAGCAGTACTTC.

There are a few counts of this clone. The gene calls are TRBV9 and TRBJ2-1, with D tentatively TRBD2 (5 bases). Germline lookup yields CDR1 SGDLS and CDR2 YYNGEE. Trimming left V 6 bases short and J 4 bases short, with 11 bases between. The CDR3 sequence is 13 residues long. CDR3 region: CASNIGGYNEQFF. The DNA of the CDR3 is TGTGCCAGCAACATAGGCGGGTACAATGAGCAGTTCTTC. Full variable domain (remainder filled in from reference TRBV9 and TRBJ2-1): DSGVTQTPKHLITATGQRVTLRCSPRSGDLSVYWYQQSLDQGLQFLIQYYNGEERAKGNILERFSAQQFPDLHSELNLSSLELGDSALYFCASNIGGYNEQFFGPGTRLTVL.